This record covers a single TCR beta chain. Its target is unknown. The data were obtained in a study of shared clonotypes between healthy human individuals. Background on the study: CD4 naive and memory got three plates each, CD8 naive two, CD8 memory one.

Notes on the study in general: Shared clonotypes: about 5.3% naive CD4, around 4% naive CD8, over 2% memory CD4, roughly 0.4% memory CD8. The study found lower generation probabilities in non-shared clonotypes than in those shared by all four donors.

V lost 3 bases to trimming and J lost 8 bases; unmatched junction nucleotides: 6. Germline V CDR1 and CDR2: SGHTA, FQGNSA. The CDR3 is 15 amino acids. The split of CD4+ cells yielded CD45RA+ naive and CD45RA-negative memory subsets. The repertoire was sequenced with immunoSEQ multiplex PCR; TCRdb's copy has only in-frame clones and lacks some. The sample has roughly 2,500,000 clones, roughly 93% seen once. The TCR was taken from a man in his late teens or twenties in good health. Some clones in this sample may be carry-over from other donors' samples. The sequencing input was naive CD4+ T cells from PBMCs. The subset is: CD45RA+ positively selected. J is TRBJ1-5 and V is TRBV7-2, with 11 positions matching TRBD1. CDR3 in amino acids: CASSLGQGGAEPQHF. The CDR3 DNA reads TGTGCCAGCAGCTTGGGACAGGGGGGCGCGGAGCCCCAGCATTTT.